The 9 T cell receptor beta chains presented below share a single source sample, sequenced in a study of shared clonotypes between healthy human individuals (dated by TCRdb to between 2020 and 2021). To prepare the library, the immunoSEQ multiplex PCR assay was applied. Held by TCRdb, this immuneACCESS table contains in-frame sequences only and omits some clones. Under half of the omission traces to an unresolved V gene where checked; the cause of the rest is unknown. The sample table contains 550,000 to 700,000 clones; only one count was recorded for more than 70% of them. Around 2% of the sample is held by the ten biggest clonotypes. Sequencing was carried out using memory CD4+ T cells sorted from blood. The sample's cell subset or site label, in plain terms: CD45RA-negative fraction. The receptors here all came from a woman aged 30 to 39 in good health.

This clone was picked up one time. The CDR3 DNA sequence: TGTGCCAGCAGCTTAACTCTTACGGGAAAACTGTTTTTT. Translation gives CASSLTLTGKLFF. This chain uses TRBV7-2 with TRBJ1-4, with D unclear. Trimming took 2 bases from V and 10 from J, leaving 11 bases between them. The CDR3 totals 13 residues. Germline CDR1 is SGHTA and CDR2 is FQGNSA.

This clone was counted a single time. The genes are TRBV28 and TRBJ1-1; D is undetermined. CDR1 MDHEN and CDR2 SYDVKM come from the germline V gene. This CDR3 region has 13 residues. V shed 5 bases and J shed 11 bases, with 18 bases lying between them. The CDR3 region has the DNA TGTGCCAGCAGTCTCCCCGTCGGTACCGGGGCTTTCTTT. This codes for CASSLPVGTGAFF.

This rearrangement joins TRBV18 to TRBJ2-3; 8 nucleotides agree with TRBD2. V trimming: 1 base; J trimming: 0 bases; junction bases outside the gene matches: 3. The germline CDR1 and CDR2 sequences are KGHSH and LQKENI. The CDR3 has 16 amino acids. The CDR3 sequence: CASSPQQRGSTDTQYF. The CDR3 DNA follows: TGTGCCAGCTCACCACAACAGCGGGGGAGCACAGATACGCAGTATTTT.

The CDR3, as DNA: TGTGCCAGCAGTGCCCCGGGACAAATGAACACTGAAGCTTTCTTT. Residues: CASSAPGQMNTEAFF. The rearrangement joins TRBV25-1 to TRBJ1-1; a possible D gene is TRBD1 (6 bases). Germline V gives CDR1 MGHDK, CDR2 SYGVNS. This CDR3 is built from 15 residues. V lost 4 bases to trimming and J lost 0 bases, with 12 bases between them.

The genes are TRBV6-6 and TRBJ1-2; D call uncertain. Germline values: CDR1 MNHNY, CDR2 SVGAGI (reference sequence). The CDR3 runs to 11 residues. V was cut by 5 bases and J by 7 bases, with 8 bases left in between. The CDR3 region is CASSPDVGYTF. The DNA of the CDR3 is TGTGCCAGCAGTCCCGACGTTGGCTACACCTTC.

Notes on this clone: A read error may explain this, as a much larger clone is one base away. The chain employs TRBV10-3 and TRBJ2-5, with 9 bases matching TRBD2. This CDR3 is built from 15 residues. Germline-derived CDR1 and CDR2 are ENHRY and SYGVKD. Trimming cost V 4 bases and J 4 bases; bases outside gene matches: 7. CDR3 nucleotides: TGTGCCATCAGTGTTAGGACTAGCGTGGGAGAGACCCAGTACTTC. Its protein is CAISVRTSVGETQYF.

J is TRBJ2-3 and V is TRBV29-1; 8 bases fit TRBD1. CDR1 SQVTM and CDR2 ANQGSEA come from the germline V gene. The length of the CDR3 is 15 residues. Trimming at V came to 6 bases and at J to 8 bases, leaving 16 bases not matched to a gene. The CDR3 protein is CSVATGTGRLGTQYF. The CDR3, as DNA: TGCAGCGTAGCGACCGGGACAGGTAGATTGGGTACGCAGTATTTT.

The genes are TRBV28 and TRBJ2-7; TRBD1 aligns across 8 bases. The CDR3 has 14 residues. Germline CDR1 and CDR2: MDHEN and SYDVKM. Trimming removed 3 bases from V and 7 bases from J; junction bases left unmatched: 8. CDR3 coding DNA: TGTGCCAGCAGTTTTCGGCAGGGGGCGAGAGAGCAGTACTTC. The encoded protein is CASSFRQGAREQYF. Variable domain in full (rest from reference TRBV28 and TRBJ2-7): DVKVTQSSRYLVKRTGEKVFLECVQDMDHENMFWYRQDPGLGLRLIYFSYDVKMKEKGDIPEGYSVSREKKERFSLILESASTNQTSMYLCASSFRQGAREQYFGPGTRLTVT.

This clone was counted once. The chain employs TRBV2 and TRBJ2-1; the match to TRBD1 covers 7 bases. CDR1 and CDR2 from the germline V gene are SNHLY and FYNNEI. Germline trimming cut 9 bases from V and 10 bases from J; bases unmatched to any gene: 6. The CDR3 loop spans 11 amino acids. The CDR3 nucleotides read TGTGCCAGTTCTCGACAGGGCGAGCAGTTCTTC. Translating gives CASSRQGEQFF. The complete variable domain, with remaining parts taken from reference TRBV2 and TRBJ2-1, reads EPEVTQTPSHQVTQMGQEVILRCVPISNHLYFYWYRQILGQKVEFLVSFYNNEISEKSEIFDDQFSVERPDGSNFTLKIRSTKLEDSAMYFCASSRQGEQFFGPGTRLTVL.